A single T cell receptor (beta chain) is shown here with its context. Its target is not known. Produced via immunoSEQ multiplex PCR; TCRdb's table is partial and in-frame only. The table has about 140,000 clones, 70% to 90% seen once. This CDR3 is built from 14 residues. Trimming removed 5 bases at V and 8 bases at J, with 18 bases between. Germline lookup yields CDR1 GTSNPN and CDR2 SVGIG (reference sequence). The data belong to a study of T cell responses to AZD1222 COVID-19 vaccine. In the study overall: Second doses at about 4 or about 12 weeks were pooled. Study-wide results and limits: The donors showed a predominance of white British ancestry and of females, with possible underestimation of clonal diversity. Seropositivity was recorded at baseline in only a handful of AZD1222 recipients. Researchers took repertoire samples only after the peak T cell response had come.

This specimen was peripheral blood, taken on day 0 of AZD1222 vaccination. The TCR comes from an adult in good health. V and J are TRBV30 and TRBJ1-4, with D perhaps matching TRBD1 (5 bases). CDR3 sequence (DNA): TGTGCCTGGCGGCCTCTAGGGGATGTCGAAAAACTGTTTTTT. Its translation: CAWRPLGDVEKLFF.